The T cell receptor (beta chain) described here comes from a study of shared clonotypes between healthy human individuals. TCRdb keeps only in-frame clones here, not all; method: immunoSEQ multiplex PCR. Among over a million clones listed, approximately 70% were seen once. The investigators split CD4+ cells into a CD45RA+ naive subset and a CD45RA-negative memory subset. The sample consisted of memory CD4+ T cells sorted from blood. Sample subset: CD45RA-negative fraction. This TCR was recovered from a man younger than 30 in good health.

The CDR3 loop is CASSLVAAPNTEAFF. The CDR3, as DNA: TGTGCCAGCAGCTTGGTTGCCGCACCGAACACTGAAGCTTTCTTT. The V call is TRBV5-6, the J call TRBJ1-1; D is uncertain. V lost 0 bases to trimming and J lost 1 base, with 10 bases between them. Germline CDR1 is SGHDT and CDR2 is YYEEEE. The CDR3 has 15 residues.